The following is a T cell receptor beta chain sequence with its context. What it binds is not known. The data belong to a study of T cell responses to AZD1222 COVID-19 vaccine. Whole-study results and caveats: Spike as a whole was targeted by vaccine-associated CD4 TCRs, dominant at 160-218 and 743-854. Spike-specific TCRs gained breadth and depth after people received two AZD1222 doses. Unmutated variant regions are reportedly targeted by nearly half of spike-specific TCRs.

TCRdb's table, derived via immunoSEQ multiplex PCR, lists solely in-frame clones and lacks some. The data hold some 100,000 clones, with 80% to 95% observed a single time. Specimen: peripheral blood, collected on day 0 of AZD1222 vaccination. This TCR was recovered from an adult in good health.

CDR3 nucleotide sequence: TGTGCCAGCAGCACAGGACTAGCGGGAGAAGGTGAGCAGTTCTTC. This gives the protein CASSTGLAGEGEQFF. The J gene is TRBJ2-1, the V gene TRBV27, with 13 bases matching TRBD2. Germline V gene sequence: CDR1 MNHEY, CDR2 SMNVEV (reference sequence). V lost 6 bases to trimming and J lost 9 bases; unmatched junction nucleotides: 8. This CDR3 has 15 residues.